This is a list of T cell receptor beta chains from one sample in a study of cytotoxic CD8 clonotypes in ibrutinib-treated CLL. The repertoire was sequenced with immunoSEQ multiplex PCR; TCRdb's copy has only in-frame clones and lacks some. The sample lists some 200,000 clones, 75% to 85% occurring once. Sequencing was performed on PBMCs, taken after 12 months of ibrutinib treatment. All receptors derive from a human donor with chronic lymphocytic leukemia. Both conserved end residues are part of each CDR3. Size values are once, few and many counts, or a class for expanded clones, and some rows have none.

v_gene,j_gene,abundance,CDR3aa
TRBV19,TRBJ2-7,-,CASSFRQGVYEQYF
TRBV4-1,TRBJ2-6,-,CASSLDEGSGANVLTF
TRBV5-1,TRBJ2-1,few,CASSFSPGTGGAFNEQFF
TRBV7-9,TRBJ1-6,-,CASSSTDSPLHF
TRBV4-1,TRBJ2-2,-,CASSQVGVGAVTGELFF
TRBV7-7,TRBJ2-1,-,CASSQRAGTSGGEQFF
TRBV14,TRBJ2-7,few,CASSLFPGGAGEQYF
TRBV9,TRBJ2-1,-,CASSVSSGMYNEQFF
TRBV7-9,TRBJ2-1,-,CASSSTRDRGLNEQFF
TRBV11-2,TRBJ2-2,-,CASSYSQGITGELFF
TRBV6-5,TRBJ2-5,-,CASSYSGSSQETQYF
TRBV28,TRBJ2-5,-,CAPPPVTGTGQETQYF
TRBV13,TRBJ2-2,-,CASSLRHGELFF
TRBV7-6,TRBJ1-1,-,CASSPDRWNTEAFF
TRBV14,TRBJ1-4,-,CASSRDLNEKLFF
TRBV6-5,TRBJ2-5,-,CASSYFGLGRETQYF
TRBV15,TRBJ2-7,-,CATKPGLVDEQYF
TRBV5-4,TRBJ2-7,-,CASSQEYGLYEQYF
TRBV10-3,TRBJ2-5,-,CAISAGLAGGPPETQYF
TRBV6-5,TRBJ2-7,-,CASSSQPYSSSYEQYF
TRBV19,TRBJ1-1,-,CASSMTFNTEAFF
TRBV10-2,TRBJ2-7,-,CASSVRQYSYEQYF
TRBV19,TRBJ1-2,-,CASSPDRARGGGYTF
TRBV7-3,TRBJ2-7,-,CASSLDYEQYF
TRBV6-5,TRBJ2-1,-,CASAPGEPYNEQFF
TRBV23-1,TRBJ1-5,few,CASSQSKTWVNQPQHF
TRBV28,TRBJ2-7,-,CASSLTSGGSSYEQYF
TRBV7-3,TRBJ1-1,-,CASSLTSGSEAFF
TRBV4-2,TRBJ1-5,once,CASSQEGVSGFNQPQHF
TRBV6-5,TRBJ1-6,few,CASSYSWPNSPLHF
TRBV29-1,TRBJ1-1,-,CSAHGGAGTEAFF
TRBV5-4,TRBJ2-1,-,CASSGGQGSYNEQFF
TRBV28,TRBJ1-2,-,CASTHGVEFGYTF
TRBV27,TRBJ2-1,-,CASRISGGIYNEQFF
TRBV7-2,-,-,CASSLRQGGRYEQYF